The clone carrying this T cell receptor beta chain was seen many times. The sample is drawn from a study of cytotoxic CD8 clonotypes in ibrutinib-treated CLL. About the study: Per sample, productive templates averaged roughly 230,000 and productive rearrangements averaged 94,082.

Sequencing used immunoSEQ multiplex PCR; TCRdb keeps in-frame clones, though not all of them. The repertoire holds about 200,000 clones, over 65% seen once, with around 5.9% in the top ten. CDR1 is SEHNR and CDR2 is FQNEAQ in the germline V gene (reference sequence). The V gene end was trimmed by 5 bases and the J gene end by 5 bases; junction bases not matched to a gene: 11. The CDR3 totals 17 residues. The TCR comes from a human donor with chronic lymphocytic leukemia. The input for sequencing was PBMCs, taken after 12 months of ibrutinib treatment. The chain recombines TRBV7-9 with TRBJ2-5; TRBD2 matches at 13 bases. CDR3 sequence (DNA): TGTGCCAGCAGCCCTAAGCGACTAGCGGGGGGCATGGAGACCCAGTACTTC. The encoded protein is CASSPKRLAGGMETQYF.